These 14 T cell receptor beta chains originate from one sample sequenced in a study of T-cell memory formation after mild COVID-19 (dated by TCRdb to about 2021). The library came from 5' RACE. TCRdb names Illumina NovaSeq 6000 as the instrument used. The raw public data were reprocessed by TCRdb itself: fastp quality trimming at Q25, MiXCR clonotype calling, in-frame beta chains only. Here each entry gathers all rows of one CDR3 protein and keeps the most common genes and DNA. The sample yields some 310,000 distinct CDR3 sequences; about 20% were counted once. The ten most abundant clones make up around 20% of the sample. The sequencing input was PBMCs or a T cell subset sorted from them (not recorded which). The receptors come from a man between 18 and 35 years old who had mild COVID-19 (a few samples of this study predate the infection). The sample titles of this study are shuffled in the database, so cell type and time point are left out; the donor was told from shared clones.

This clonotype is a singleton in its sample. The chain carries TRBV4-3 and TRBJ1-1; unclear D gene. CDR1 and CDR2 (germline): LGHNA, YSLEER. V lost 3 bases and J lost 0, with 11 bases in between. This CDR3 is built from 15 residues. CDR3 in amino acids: CASSHGSKVNTEAFF. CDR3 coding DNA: TGCGCCAGCAGCCACGGAAGCAAGGTGAACACTGAAGCTTTCTTT.

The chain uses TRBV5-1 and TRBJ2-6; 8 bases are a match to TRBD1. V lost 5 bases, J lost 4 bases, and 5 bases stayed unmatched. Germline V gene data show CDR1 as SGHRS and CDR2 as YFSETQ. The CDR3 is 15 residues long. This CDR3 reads CASSAGGFGANVLTF. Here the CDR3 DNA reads TGCGCCAGCAGTGCAGGGGGCTTCGGGGCCAACGTCCTGACTTTC.

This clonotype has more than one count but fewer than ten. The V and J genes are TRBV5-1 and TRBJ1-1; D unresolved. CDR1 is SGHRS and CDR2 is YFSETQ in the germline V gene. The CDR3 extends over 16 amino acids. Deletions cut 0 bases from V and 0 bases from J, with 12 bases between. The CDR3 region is CASSLAADEMNTEAFF. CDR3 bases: TGCGCCAGCAGCTTGGCTGCGGACGAAATGAACACTGAAGCTTTCTTT.

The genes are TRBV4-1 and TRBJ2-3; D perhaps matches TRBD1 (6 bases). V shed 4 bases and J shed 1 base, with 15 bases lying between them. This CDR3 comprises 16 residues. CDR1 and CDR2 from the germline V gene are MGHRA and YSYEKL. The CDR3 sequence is CASSRQQGWGTDTQYF. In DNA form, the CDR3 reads TGCGCCAGCAGCCGCCAACAGGGTTGGGGCACAGATACGCAGTATTTT.

The chain's CDR3 is CAARRVSQETQYF. CDR3 nucleotide sequence: TGTGCCGCGAGGAGGGTTTCCCAAGAGACCCAGTACTTC. This chain connects TRBV7-2 to TRBJ2-5, with a weak D call TRBD2 (6 bases). The V gene's germline CDR1 is SGHTA and CDR2 FQGNSA. The CDR3 runs 13 residues. V shed 11 bases and J shed 1 base, with 14 bases lying between them.

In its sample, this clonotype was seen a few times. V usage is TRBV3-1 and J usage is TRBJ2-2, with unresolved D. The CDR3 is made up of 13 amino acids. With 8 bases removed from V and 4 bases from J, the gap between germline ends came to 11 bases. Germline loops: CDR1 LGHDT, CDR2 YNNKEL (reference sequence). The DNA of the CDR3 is TGTGCCAGCCACCTAAAGAGCACCGGGGAGCTGTTTTTT. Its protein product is CASHLKSTGELFF.

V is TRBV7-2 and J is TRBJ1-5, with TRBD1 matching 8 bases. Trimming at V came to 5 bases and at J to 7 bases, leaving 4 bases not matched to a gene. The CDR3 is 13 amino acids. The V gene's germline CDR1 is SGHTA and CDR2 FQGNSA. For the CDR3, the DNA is TGTGCCAGCAGCGCACAGGGGGACCAGCCCCAGCATTTT. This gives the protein CASSAQGDQPQHF.

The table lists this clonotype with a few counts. Here the CDR3 reads CATKSDRVNEQFF. The CDR3 nucleotides read TGTGCCACCAAGTCGGACAGGGTAAATGAGCAGTTCTTC. The chain joins TRBV10-3 to TRBJ2-1; 8 bases agree with TRBD1. The ends lost 10 bases at V and 7 bases at J; junction bases unmatched: 9. The CDR3 consists of 13 residues. Germline V CDR1 and CDR2: ENHRY, SYGVKD.

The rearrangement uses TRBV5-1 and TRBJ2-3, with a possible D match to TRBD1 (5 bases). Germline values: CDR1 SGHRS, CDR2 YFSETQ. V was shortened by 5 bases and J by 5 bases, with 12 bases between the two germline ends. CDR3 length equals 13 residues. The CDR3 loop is CASREPQVDTQYF. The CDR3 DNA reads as TGCGCCAGCAGGGAGCCACAGGTAGATACGCAGTATTTT.

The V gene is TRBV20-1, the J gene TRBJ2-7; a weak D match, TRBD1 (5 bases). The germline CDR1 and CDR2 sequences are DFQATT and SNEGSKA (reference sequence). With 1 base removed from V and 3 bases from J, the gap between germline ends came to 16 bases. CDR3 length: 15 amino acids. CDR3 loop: CSARALAIDSYEQYF. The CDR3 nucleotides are TGCAGTGCTAGAGCTCTCGCTATCGACAGCTACGAGCAGTACTTC.

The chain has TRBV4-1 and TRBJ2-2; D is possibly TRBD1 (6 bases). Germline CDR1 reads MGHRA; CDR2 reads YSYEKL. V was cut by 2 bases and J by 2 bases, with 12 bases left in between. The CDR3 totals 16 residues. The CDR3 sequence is CASSQFLDRNTGELFF. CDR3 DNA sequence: TGCGCCAGCAGCCAATTTTTGGACAGAAACACCGGGGAGCTGTTTTTT.

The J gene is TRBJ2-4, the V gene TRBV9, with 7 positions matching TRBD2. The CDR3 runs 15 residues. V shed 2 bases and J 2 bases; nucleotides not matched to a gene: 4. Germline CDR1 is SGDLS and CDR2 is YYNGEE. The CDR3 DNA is TGTGCCAGCAGCGTCGGGGGGAACTCCAAAAACATTCAGTACTTC. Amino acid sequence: CASSVGGNSKNIQYF.

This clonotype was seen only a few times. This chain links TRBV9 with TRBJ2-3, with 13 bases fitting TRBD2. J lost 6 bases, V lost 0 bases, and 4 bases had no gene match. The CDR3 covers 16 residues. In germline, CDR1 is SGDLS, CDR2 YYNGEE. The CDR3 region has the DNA TGTGCCAGCAGCGTAGGGACTAGCGGGGGCTCTGATACGCAGTATTTT. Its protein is CASSVGTSGGSDTQYF.

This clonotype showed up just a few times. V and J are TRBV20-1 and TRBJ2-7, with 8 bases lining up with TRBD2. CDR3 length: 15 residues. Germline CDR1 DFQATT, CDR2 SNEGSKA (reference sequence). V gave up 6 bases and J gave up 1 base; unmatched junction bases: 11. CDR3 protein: CSAKGFAGGSYEQYF. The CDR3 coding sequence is TGCAGTGCCAAAGGGTTCGCGGGGGGTTCCTACGAGCAGTACTTC.